A selection of T cell receptor beta chains follows, all from one sample in a study of OX40 agonist ivuxolimab in advanced cancers. This table comes from immunoSEQ multiplex PCR, and its TCRdb copy is limited to in-frame clones, with some not included. The table lists tens of thousands of clones, about 90% of them singletons. The starting material was CD4+ or CD8+ T cells sorted from blood, obtained in a trial of the OX40 agonist ivuxolimab. The receptors derive from an adult with an advanced solid tumor such as melanoma, head and neck, liver or kidney cancer. The CDR3 runs from the conserved cysteine through the conserved F or W. The D gene is left open where the match is weak. Clone size is given for some rows only: seen once, a few or many times, or a class if the clone is expanded.

d_call,v_call,clone_size,j_call,cdr3_aa,cdr3_nt
NA,TRBV28,NA,TRBJ2-1,CASSNEIGEQFF,TGTGCCAGCAGTAACGAGATCGGTGAGCAGTTCTTC
TRBD1,TRBV7-9,NA,TRBJ1-1,CASSLDLTGGANTEAFF,TGTGCCAGCAGCTTAGACCTTACAGGGGGCGCGAACACTGAAGCTTTCTTT
TRBD1,TRBV6-1,NA,TRBJ1-6,CASTMTGSSSPLHF,TGTGCCAGCACCATGACAGGGTCTAGTTCACCCCTCCACTTT
NA,TRBV5-1,NA,TRBJ2-3,CASSPNRATQYF,TGCGCCAGCAGCCCCAACAGGGCTACGCAGTATTTT
NA,TRBV9,NA,TRBJ2-1,CASSVEGHPYNEQFF,TGTGCCAGCAGCGTAGAGGGACATCCCTACAATGAGCAGTTCTTC
NA,TRBV5-4,NA,TRBJ1-1,CASSLERTNTEAFF,TGTGCCAGCAGCTTGGAGCGGACGAACACTGAAGCTTTCTTT
NA,TRBV28,NA,TRBJ2-7,CASSRQMYEQYF,TGTGCCAGCAGTAGACAGATGTACGAGCAGTACTTC
NA,TRBV9,NA,TRBJ2-1,CASSVAAGYNEQFF,TGTGCCAGCAGCGTAGCAGCAGGCTACAATGAGCAGTTCTTC
TRBD1,TRBV5-4,NA,TRBJ1-2,CASSLGGGQGRFNYGYTF,TGTGCCAGCAGCTTGGGAGGGGGACAGGGCCGATTTAACTATGGCTACACCTTC
NA,TRBV30,NA,TRBJ2-7,CAWSVSSVGSRKQYF,TGTGCCTGGAGTGTATCTTCCGTGGGTTCTAGGAAGCAGTACTTC
NA,TRBV6-6,once,TRBJ2-3,CASSYLDTQYF,TGTGCCAGCAGTTACTTGGATACGCAGTATTTT
NA,TRBV21-1,NA,TRBJ2-1,CASSAGLANGFF,TGTGCCAGCAGCGCCGGACTGGCAAACGGATTCTTC
NA,TRBV19,NA,TRBJ1-1,CASSLQLDTEAFF,TGTGCCAGTAGTCTACAGCTGGACACTGAAGCTTTCTTT
NA,TRBV1,NA,TRBJ2-2,CTSSQDRDKNTGELFF,TGCACCAGCAGCCAAGATAGGGACAAGAACACCGGGGAGCTGTTTTTT
NA,TRBV4-1,NA,TRBJ2-1,CASKRDSSSYNEQFF,TGCGCCAGCAAACGGGACTCCAGCTCCTACAATGAGCAGTTCTTC
NA,TRBV18,once,TRBJ1-6,CASSMDRRNSPLHF,TGTGCCAGCTCGATGGACAGAAGGAATTCACCCCTCCACTTT
NA,TRBV25-1,NA,TRBJ2-6,CASSGPGSQHSGANVLTF,TGTGCCAGCAGTGGCCCGGGCAGCCAGCACTCTGGGGCCAACGTCCTGACTTTC
TRBD2,TRBV5-1,NA,TRBJ2-5,CASSLGAGASIETQYF,TGCGCCAGCAGCTTGGGAGCGGGAGCGTCCATAGAGACCCAGTACTTC
NA,TRBV11-2,NA,TRBJ2-2,CASSLDNTGELFF,TGTGCCAGCAGCTTAGACAACACCGGGGAGCTGTTTTTT
NA,TRBV7-6,NA,TRBJ2-1,CASSPDEAYNEQFF,TGTGCCAGCAGCCCGGACGAGGCCTACAATGAGCAGTTCTTC
TRBD1,TRBV6-6,NA,TRBJ2-7,CASSHSRQGHEQYF,TGTGCCAGCAGTCATTCTCGACAGGGACACGAGCAGTACTTC
NA,TRBV5-5,NA,TRBJ2-1,CASRFSGLSYNEQFF,TGTGCCAGCAGGTTCTCTGGGTTGTCCTACAATGAGCAGTTCTTC